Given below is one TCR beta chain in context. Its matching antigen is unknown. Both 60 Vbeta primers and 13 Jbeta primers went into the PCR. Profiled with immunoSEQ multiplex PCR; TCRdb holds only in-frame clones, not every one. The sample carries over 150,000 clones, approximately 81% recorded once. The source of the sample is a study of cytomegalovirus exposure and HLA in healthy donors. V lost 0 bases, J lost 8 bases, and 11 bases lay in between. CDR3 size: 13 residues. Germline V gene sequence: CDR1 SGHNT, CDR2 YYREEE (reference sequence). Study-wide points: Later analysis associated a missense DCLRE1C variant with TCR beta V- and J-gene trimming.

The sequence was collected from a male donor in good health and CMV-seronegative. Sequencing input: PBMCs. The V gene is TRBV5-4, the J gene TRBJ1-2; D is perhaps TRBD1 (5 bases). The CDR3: CASSLVQDRGYTF. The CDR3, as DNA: TGTGCCAGCAGCTTGGTACAGGACCGAGGCTACACCTTC.